Below are 4 T cell receptor beta chains sequenced from a single sample in a study of blood T cells in healthy people across ages. It was with a sample-barcoded 5' primer and a J-beta primer mix that a second PCR of roughly 7 to 12 cycles was run. TCRdb redid the calling of the 5' RACE reads with MiXCR, one entry per CDR3 protein. The sample includes about 800,000 distinct CDR3 sequences, approximately 25% of them seen just once. The sample also formed part of further work on T cells of mothers and their children.

The sample comprised blood. These receptors were taken from a boy aged 10-17 years in good health.

The chain recombines TRBV27 with TRBJ2-3; D not resolved. V lost 5 bases and J 5 bases, leaving 5 bases between the germline ends. In germline, CDR1 is MNHEY, CDR2 SMNVEV (reference sequence). The CDR3 runs 11 residues. The CDR3 sequence is CASSNRDTQYF. The CDR3 DNA is TGTGCCAGCAGTAACCGAGATACGCAGTATTTT.

This clonotype was counted a few times. This sequence joins TRBV11-2 and TRBJ2-5; TRBD2 matches 7 bases. The end of the DNA is better explained by TRBJ2-1, so the J call may be wrong. This CDR3 is built from 15 residues. Germline V CDR1 and CDR2: SGHAT, FQNNGV. The CDR3 spells CASSLGGSKDNEQFF. The CDR3 DNA reads TGTGCCAGCAGCTTAGGCGGGAGCAAGGACAATGAGCAGTTCTTC.

This sequence joins TRBV7-9 and TRBJ2-5, with D possibly being TRBD1 (5 bases). The ends were cut back, 5 bases at V and 4 bases at J, with 17 bases in the middle. The CDR3 spans 15 residues. Per the germline V gene, CDR1 is SEHNR and CDR2 is FQNEAQ (reference sequence). The CDR3 DNA follows: TGTGCCAGCAGCCAGGGTTCGGGTGATGCAGAGACCCAGTACTTC. Its protein product is CASSQGSGDAETQYF. Supplemented by reference TRBV7-9 and TRBJ2-5, the full variable domain reads DTGVSQNPRHKITKRGQNVTFRCDPISEHNRLYWYRQTLGQGPEFLTYFQNEAQLEKSRLLSDRFSAERPKGSFSTLEIQRTEQGDSAMYLCASSQGSGDAETQYFGPGTRLLVL.

This chain uses TRBV5-1 with TRBJ2-5; 10 bases align to TRBD2. The length of the CDR3 is 15 residues. J lost 3 bases, V lost 5 bases, and 7 bases had no gene match. The germline V gene has CDR1 SGHRS and CDR2 YFSETQ. The CDR3 protein is CASSYLGTSEETQYF. The CDR3 DNA is TGCGCCAGCAGTTATCTTGGGACTAGCGAAGAGACCCAGTACTTC. The entire variable domain, with the rest obtained from reference TRBV5-1 and TRBJ2-5, is as follows: KAGVTQTPRYLIKTRGQQVTLSCSPISGHRSVSWYQQTPGQGLQFLFEYFSETQRNKGNFPGRFSGRQFSNSRSEMNVSTLELGDSALYLCASSYLGTSEETQYFGPGTRLLVL.